Included here is one TCR beta chain sequence, with context. The J segment lost 5 bases and the V segment lost 5 bases, leaving 14 bases of the junction unmatched. The CDR3 has 16 amino acids. Germline assignment: CDR1 MDHEN and CDR2 SYDVKM. The data originate from a study of patients and donors after allogeneic stem cell transplantation. TCRdb re-analysed the RT-PCR reads in MiXCR, keeping a single row per CDR3 protein. Here the sample spans about 230,000 distinct CDR3 sequences, 13% to 15% being singletons. The sample was blood, either unsorted or a sorted T cell fraction (not recorded which). The receptor was isolated from a human donor who was either an allogeneic HSCT recipient or a stem cell or donor lymphocyte infusion donor (not recorded which). It is not recorded whose cells these are; they may come from a transplant donor. This chain links TRBV28 with TRBJ1-1; 7 nucleotides line up with TRBD1. CDR3 nucleotide sequence: TGTGCCAGCAGTCCCCCCCCCGCAGGGGGTAGGACTGAAGCTTTCTTT. Protein: CASSPPPAGGRTEAFF. The entire variable domain, with the rest obtained from reference TRBV28 and TRBJ1-1, is as follows: DVKVTQSSRYLVKRTGEKVFLECVQDMDHENMFWYRQDPGLGLRLIYFSYDVKMKEKGDIPEGYSVSREKKERFSLILESASTNQTSMYLCASSPPPAGGRTEAFFGQGTRLTVV.